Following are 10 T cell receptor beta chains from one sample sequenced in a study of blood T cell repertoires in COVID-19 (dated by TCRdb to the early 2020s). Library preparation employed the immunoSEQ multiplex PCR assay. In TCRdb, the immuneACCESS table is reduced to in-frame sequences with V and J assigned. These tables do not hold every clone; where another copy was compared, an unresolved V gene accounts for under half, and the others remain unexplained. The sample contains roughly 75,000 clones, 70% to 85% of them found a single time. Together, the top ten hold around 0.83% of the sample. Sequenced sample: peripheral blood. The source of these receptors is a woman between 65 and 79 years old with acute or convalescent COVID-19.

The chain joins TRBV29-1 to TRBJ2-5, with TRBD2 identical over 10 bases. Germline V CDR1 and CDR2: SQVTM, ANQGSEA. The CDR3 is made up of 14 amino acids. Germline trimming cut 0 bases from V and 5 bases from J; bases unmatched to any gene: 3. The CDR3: CSVEEVAGGETQYF. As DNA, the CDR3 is TGCAGCGTTGAAGAAGTAGCGGGAGGTGAGACCCAGTACTTC.

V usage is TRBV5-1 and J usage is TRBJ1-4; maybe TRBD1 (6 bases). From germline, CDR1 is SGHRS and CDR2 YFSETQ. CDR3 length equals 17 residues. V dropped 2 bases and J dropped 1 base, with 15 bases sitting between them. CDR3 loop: CASSFGQTTLTNEKLFF. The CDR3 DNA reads TGCGCCAGCAGCTTCGGACAGACAACCCTAACTAATGAAAAACTGTTTTTT.

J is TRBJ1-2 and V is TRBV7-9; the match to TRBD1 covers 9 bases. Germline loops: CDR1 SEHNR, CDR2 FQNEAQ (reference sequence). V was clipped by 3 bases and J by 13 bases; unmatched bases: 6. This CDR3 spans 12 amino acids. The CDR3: CASSFVDRGFTF. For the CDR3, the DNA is TGTGCCAGCAGCTTCGTGGACAGGGGTTTCACCTTC. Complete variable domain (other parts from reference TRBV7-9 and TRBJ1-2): DTGVSQNPRHKITKRGQNVTFRCDPISEHNRLYWYRQTLGQGPEFLTYFQNEAQLEKSRLLSDRFSAERPKGSFSTLEIQRTEQGDSAMYLCASSFVDRGFTFGSGTRLTVV.

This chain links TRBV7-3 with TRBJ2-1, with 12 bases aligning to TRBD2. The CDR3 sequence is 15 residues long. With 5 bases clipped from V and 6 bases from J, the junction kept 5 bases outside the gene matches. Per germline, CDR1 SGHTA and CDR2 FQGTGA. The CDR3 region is CASSTPTSGSNEQFF. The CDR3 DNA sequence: TGTGCCAGCAGCACCCCGACTAGCGGGAGCAATGAGCAGTTCTTC.

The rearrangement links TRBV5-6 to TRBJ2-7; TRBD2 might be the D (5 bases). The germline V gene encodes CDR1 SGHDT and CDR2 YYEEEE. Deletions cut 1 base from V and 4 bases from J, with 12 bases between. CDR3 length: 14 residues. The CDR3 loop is CASSLYHGGYEQYF. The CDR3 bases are TGTGCCAGCAGCTTGTACCACGGAGGATACGAGCAGTACTTC.

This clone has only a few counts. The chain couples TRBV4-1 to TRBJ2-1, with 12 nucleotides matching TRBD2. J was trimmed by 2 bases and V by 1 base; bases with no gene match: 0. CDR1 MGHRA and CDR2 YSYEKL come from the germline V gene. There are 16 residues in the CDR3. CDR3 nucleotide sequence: TGCGCCAGCAGCCAAGGACTAGCGGGGGCCTACAATGAGCAGTTCTTC. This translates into CASSQGLAGAYNEQFF.

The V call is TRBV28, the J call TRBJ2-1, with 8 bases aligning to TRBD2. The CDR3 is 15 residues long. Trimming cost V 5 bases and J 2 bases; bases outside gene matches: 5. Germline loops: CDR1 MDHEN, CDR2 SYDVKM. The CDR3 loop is CASSPQRGTYNEQFF. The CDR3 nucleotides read TGTGCCAGCAGTCCTCAGCGGGGGACCTACAATGAGCAGTTCTTC.

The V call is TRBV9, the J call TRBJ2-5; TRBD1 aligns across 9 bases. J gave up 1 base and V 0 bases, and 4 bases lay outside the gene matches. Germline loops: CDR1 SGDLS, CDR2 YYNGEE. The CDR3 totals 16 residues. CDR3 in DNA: TGTGCCAGCAGCGTAGGAGGGACAGGGATCCAAGAGACCCAGTACTTC. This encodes CASSVGGTGIQETQYF. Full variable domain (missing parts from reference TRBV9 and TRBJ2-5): DSGVTQTPKHLITATGQRVTLRCSPRSGDLSVYWYQQSLDQGLQFLIQYYNGEERAKGNILERFSAQQFPDLHSELNLSSLELGDSALYFCASSVGGTGIQETQYFGPGTRLLVL.

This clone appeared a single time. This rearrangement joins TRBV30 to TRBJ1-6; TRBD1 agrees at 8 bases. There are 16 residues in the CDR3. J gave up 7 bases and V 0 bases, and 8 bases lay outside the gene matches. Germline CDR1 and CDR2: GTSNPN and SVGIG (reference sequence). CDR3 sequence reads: CAWSVGGQVDNSPLHF. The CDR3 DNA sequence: TGTGCCTGGAGTGTAGGGGGACAGGTTGACAATTCACCCCTCCACTTT.

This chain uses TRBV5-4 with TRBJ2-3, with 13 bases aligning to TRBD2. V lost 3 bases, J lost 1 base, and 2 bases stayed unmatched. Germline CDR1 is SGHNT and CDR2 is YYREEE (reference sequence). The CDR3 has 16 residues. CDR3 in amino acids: CASSSGLAGGTDTQYF. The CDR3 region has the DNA TGTGCCAGCAGCTCTGGACTAGCGGGGGGCACAGATACGCAGTATTTT.